This T cell receptor (beta chain) was sequenced in a study of early T cells in non-severe SARS-CoV-2 infection. Germline V CDR1 and CDR2: MNHEY, SMNVEV (reference sequence). V dropped 5 bases and J dropped 0 bases, with 23 bases sitting between them. The CDR3 consists of 19 residues. Study-wide results and caveats: Reliance on VDJdb matching favored anti-spike CD8 responses; private and CD4 specificities were missed.

TCRdb processed the 5' RACE reads anew with MiXCR; each CDR3 protein has one entry. The sample has tens of thousands of distinct CDR3 sequences; more than 12% are singletons. As regards this clonotype: Its antigen remains unknown.

The receptor comes from an adult who was a healthcare worker with PCR-confirmed SARS-CoV-2 infection or an uninfected control (not recorded which). Sample: whole blood. V gene TRBV27 combines with J gene TRBJ2-1, with D possibly TRBD2 on 5 matching bases. The CDR3 spells CASSTPPGGLSRSYNEQFF. DNA of the CDR3: TGTGCCAGCAGTACCCCACCCGGAGGTCTTTCTCGCTCCTACAATGAGCAGTTCTTC.